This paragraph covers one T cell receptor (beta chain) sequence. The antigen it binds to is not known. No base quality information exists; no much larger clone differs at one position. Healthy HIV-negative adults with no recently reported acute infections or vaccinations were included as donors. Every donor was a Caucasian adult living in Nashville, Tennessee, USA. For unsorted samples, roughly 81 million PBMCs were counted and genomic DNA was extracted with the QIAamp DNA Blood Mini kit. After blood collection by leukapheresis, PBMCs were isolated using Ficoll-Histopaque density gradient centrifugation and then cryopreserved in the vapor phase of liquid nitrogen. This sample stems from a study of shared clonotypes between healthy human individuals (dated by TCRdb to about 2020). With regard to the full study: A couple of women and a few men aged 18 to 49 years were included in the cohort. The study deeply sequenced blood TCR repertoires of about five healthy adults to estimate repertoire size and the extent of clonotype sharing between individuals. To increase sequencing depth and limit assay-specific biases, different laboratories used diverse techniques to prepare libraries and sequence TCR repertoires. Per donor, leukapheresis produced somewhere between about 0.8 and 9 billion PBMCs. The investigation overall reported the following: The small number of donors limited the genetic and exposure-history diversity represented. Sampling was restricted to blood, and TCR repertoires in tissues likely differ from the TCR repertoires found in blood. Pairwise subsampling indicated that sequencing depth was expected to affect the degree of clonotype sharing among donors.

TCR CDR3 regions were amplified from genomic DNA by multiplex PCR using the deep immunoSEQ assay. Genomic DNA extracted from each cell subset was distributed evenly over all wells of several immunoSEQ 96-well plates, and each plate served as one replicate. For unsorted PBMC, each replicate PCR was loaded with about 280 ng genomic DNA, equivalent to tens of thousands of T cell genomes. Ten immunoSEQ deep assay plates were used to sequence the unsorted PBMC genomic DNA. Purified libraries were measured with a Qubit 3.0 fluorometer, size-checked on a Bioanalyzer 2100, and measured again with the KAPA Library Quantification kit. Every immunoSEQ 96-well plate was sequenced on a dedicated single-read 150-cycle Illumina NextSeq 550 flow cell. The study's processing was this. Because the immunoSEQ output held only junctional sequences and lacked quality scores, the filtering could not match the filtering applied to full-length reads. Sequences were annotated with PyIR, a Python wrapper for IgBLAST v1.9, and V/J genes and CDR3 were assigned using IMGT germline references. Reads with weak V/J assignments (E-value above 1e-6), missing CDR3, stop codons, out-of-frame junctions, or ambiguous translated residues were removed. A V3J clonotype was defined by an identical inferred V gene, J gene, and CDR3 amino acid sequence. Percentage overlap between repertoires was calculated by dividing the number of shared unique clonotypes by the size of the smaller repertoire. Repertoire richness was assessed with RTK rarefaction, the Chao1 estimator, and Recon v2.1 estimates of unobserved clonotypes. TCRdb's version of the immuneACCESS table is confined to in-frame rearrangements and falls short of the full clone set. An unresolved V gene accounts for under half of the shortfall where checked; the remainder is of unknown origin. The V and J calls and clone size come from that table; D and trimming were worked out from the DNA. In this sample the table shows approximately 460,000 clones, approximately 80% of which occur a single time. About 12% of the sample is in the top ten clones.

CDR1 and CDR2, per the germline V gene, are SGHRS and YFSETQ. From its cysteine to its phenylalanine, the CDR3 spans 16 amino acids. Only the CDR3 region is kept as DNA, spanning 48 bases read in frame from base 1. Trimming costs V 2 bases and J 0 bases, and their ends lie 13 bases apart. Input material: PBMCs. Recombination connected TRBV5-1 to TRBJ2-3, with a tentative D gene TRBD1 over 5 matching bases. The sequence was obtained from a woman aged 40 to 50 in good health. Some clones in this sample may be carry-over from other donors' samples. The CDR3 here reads CASSLTGASSTDTQYF. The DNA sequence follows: TGCGCCAGCAGCTTAACTGGGGCTAGTAGCACAGATACGCAGTATTTT. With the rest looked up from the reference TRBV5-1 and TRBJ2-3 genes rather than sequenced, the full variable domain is KAGVTQTPRYLIKTRGQQVTLSCSPISGHRSVSWYQQTPGQGLQFLFEYFSETQRNKGNFPGRFSGRQFSNSRSEMNVSTLELGDSALYLCASSLTGASSTDTQYFGPGTRLTVL.